This T cell receptor beta chain derives from a study of cytomegalovirus exposure and HLA in healthy donors. Findings and caveats of the study: The study put 150 or so TCR beta chains on its list as cytomegalovirus-associated. A few CMV-associated chains proved CMV antigen-specific in vitro. Rare TCR sequences dominated, though some public TCRs recurred in many donors. The tendency of first-cohort TCR clusters to co-occur in the 120 or so validation repertoires emerged from a later analysis.

The germline CDR1 and CDR2 sequences are MGHRA and YSYEKL. The CDR3 contains 15 residues. Trimming cost V 0 bases and J 8 bases, with 15 bases left between them. Details on this clone: Its antigen is not known.

Sequencing used immunoSEQ multiplex PCR; TCRdb keeps in-frame clones, though not all of them. Of 60,000 to 65,000 clones detected, about 95% appear once; the ten largest clones hold 5.8%. Sequencing used PBMCs. V gene TRBV4-1 combines with J gene TRBJ2-3; no clear D gene. The TCR comes from a woman between 18 and 30 years old in good health and CMV-seropositive. The CDR3 DNA is TGCGCCAGCAGCCAAGATTTGGTCGTCTACCGTACGCAGTATTTT. Residues: CASSQDLVVYRTQYF.